This T cell receptor (beta chain) was recovered during a study of Graves' ophthalmopathy and Graves' hyperthyroidism. This CDR3 region has 12 residues. CDR1 is ENHRY and CDR2 is SYGVKD in the germline V gene. After removal of 10 bases from V and 5 bases from J, the junction contained 7 bases not matched to a gene. RNA transcripts yielded amplified TCR beta CDR3 regions. The authors performed first-round RT-PCR with HTBI primers and then a second-round multiplex PCR. Via MiXCR, TCRdb re-called the multiplex PCR reads, giving one row per CDR3 protein. Here the sample spans 230,000 or so distinct CDR3 sequences, around 50% being singletons.

The TCR originated in an adult man with Graves' ophthalmopathy. The chain joins TRBV10-3 to TRBJ2-7, with 8 nucleotides matching TRBD2. The sample was peripheral blood. The CDR3 here is CASQAGENEQYF. Here the CDR3 DNA reads TGTGCCAGTCAAGCGGGGGAGAACGAGCAGTACTTC.